Given below is one T cell receptor (beta chain) in context. These data come from a study of blood T cell repertoires in COVID-19. Study-level information: Samples representing acute and convalescent COVID-19 were sourced from the United States, Italy and Spain.

The protocol was immunoSEQ multiplex PCR, while the TCRdb copy is restricted to in-frame clones and leaves out a portion. The data show some 97,000 clones, with 70% to 90% seen just once and 2% to 3% held by the top ten. The CDR3 runs 11 residues. The V gene's germline CDR1 is WNHNN and CDR2 SYGVQD (reference sequence). The V and J ends lost 6 bases and 8 bases respectively, with 10 bases between them. Participant age was about 18 to 89 years, and participants resided in about two dozen US areas. This chain joins TRBV10-1 and TRBJ1-2, with D hard to call. The receptor was derived from a woman aged 45 to 65 who had recovered from COVID-19. Sequenced sample: PBMCs or T cells enriched from blood (not recorded which). The CDR3 loop is CASSPTGGYTF. DNA of the CDR3: TGCGCCAGCAGCCCCACGGGAGGCTACACCTTC.